This T cell receptor beta chain was profiled in a study of beta chain features in type 1 diabetes. Overall study results and limits: TCRB CDR3 length was moderately but significantly reduced in all four CD4+ subsets of Type 1 diabetes patients.

Germline CDR1 and CDR2: SQVTM and ANQGSEA. Trimming stripped 7 bases from V and 0 bases from J, with 18 bases between. CDR3 length equals 16 residues. TCRB transcripts that were expressed got sequenced, as all of the isolated RNA had been reverse transcribed. Sequenced by immunoSEQ multiplex PCR; TCRdb stores in-frame clones only, minus some. The sample holds a few hundred thousand clones, about 14% seen once. This clone has a handful of counts. The antigen is undetermined. This receptor was identified in a woman under 30 with type 1 diabetes. The sequenced sample was naive CD4+ T cells from blood. The chain combines TRBV29-1 with TRBJ2-2; perhaps TRBD1 as D (7 bases). The CDR3 loop is CSAVYRRGPNTGELFF. The CDR3 bases are TGCAGCGCCGTTTATCGGAGGGGGCCGAACACCGGGGAGCTGTTTTTT.